This entry is about one T cell receptor beta chain. This entry comes from a study of shared clonotypes between healthy human individuals. Deep-level settings were used for running the assay. Using 200 ng DNA, some 30,000 T cell genomes, the sorted-subset replicate PCRs were run. Data came from immunoSEQ multiplex PCR; TCRdb stores just in-frame clones and leaves some out. The sample consists of 2,500,000 or so clones, roughly 93% of them appearing once. The CDR3 totals 13 residues. Trimming cost V 1 base and J 8 bases, with 9 bases left between them. Germline CDR1 is MDHEN and CDR2 is SYDVKM. V usage is TRBV28 and J usage is TRBJ2-1; D is perhaps TRBD1 (6 bases). Sequencing was carried out using naive CD4+ T cells from PBMCs. Sample subset: CD45RA+ positively selected. This clonotype was sampled from a man in his late teens or twenties in good health. Some clones in this sample may be carry-over from other donors' samples. The CDR3 loop is CASSLYDRYEQFF. The CDR3, as DNA: TGTGCCAGCAGTTTATACGACAGGTATGAGCAGTTCTTC.